The present TCR beta chain was sequenced within a study of CD8 T cells in Susac syndrome (dated by TCRdb to about 2019). Concerning the study at large: Whether CD8+ T cell activation and differentiation in Susac syndrome was antigen driven was tested using repertoire sequencing. Clonality of the CD8+ T cell repertoire was compared between around eleven healthy donors, approximately 14 Susac syndrome patients and under 16 multiple sclerosis patients.

High-throughput TCR beta sequencing profiled peripheral blood CD8+ and CD4+ T cells from healthy donors, Susac syndrome patients and multiple sclerosis patients. Treatment-naive patients with stable or active relapsing-remitting disease fulfilling revised McDonald criteria were used as multiple sclerosis controls. CD8+ TEMRA cells were enriched by FACS, while bulk CD8+ and CD4+ T cells were purified by magnetic negative isolation. Blood was drawn into EDTA tubes, processed within 24 hours, and PBMCs were isolated by density gradient centrifugation. PBMCs intended for TCR sequencing were frozen in liquid nitrogen and were later thawed in a 37 degrees C water bath. Purity of sorted or isolated CD4+, CD8+ and CD8+ TEMRA cells was at least 90%. RNA was extracted using the RNeasy kit, and about 0.45 to 1 ug of the RNA was reverse transcribed with random hexamers. The immunoSEQ multiplex PCR assay, which covers 54 Vbeta and 13 Jbeta segments, was used to amplify TCR beta CDR3 regions. To correct PCR amplification bias, a synthetic template baseline was used for both primer optimization and computational correction. The original pipeline was this. Reads were annotated to V, D and J genes per IMGT and analyzed with immunoSEQ Analyzer, keeping only productive sequences. Clonality was computed as one minus Shannon entropy normalized by log2 of the number of productive unique sequences. For each patient and control, public and private clones were evaluated among the 100 most prevalent clones. Clones were defined as Susac-specific if absent from the healthy and MS cohorts, from around 1,100 published viral clones and from other ImmuneACCESS disease sequences. TCRdb reran the public reads through fastp at Q25 and MiXCR, keeping productive beta chains. A single entry per CDR3 protein holds the most common genes and DNA from its merged rows. For this entry, the V and J calls and clone size follow TCRdb and not the study's own pipeline. The sample records about 180,000 distinct CDR3 sequences, around 96% of which are singletons. The ten largest make up 0.16% of the sample.

Points the paper makes about the study in general: The TCR sequencing and HLA analysis was acknowledged to have included a relatively small number of individuals.

Worth noting for this clonotype: The clone's antigen remains unknown. The record has no base qualities; no much larger clone is one base away.

The sequence derives from a human donor with multiple sclerosis. The sequenced material came from CD8+ T cells from PBMCs.

The CDR3: CSARDQAGSLYEQYF. DNA sequence: TGCAGTGCTAGAGACCAAGCGGGAAGTCTCTACGAGCAGTACTTC. The chain employs TRBV20-1 and TRBJ2-7; 7 central bases correspond to TRBD2. Measured from the cysteine to the phenylalanine, the CDR3 is 15 residues long. Just the 45-base CDR3 DNA is kept, in frame starting at base 1. The germline V and J ends show losses of 0 bases and 3 bases respectively, and no gene match explains 8 bases of the junction. CDR1 DFQATT and CDR2 SNEGSKA were looked up in the germline V gene (reference sequence).